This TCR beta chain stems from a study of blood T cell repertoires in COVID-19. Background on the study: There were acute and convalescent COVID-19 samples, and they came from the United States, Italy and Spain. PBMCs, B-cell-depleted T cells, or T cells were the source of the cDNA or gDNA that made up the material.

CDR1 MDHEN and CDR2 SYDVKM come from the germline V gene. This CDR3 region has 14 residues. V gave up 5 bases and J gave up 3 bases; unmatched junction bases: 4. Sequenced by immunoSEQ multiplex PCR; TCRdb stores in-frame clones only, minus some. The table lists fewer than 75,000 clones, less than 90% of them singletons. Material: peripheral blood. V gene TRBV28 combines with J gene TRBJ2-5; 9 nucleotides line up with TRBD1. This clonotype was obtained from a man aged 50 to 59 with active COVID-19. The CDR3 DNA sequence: TGTGCCAGCAGTCCCCGGACAGGGGAAGAGACCCAGTACTTC. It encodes CASSPRTGEETQYF.